The rows below give T cell receptor beta chains drawn from one sample of a study of PD-1 blockade in classical Hodgkin lymphoma. Libraries were prepared by immunoSEQ multiplex PCR; TCRdb keeps only in-frame clonotypes and omits some of them. The sample has about 90,000 clones; 89% are singletons. The specimen comprised peripheral blood mononuclear cells (PBMCs), sampled before the second cycle of nivolumab. The receptor source for this set is a human donor with classical Hodgkin lymphoma. The CDR3 runs from the conserved cysteine through the conserved F or W. A D gene is named only where the DNA matches it firmly. Expanded clones are given a class, and other clones once, few, many or no size at all.

size,V,D,J,DNA,CDR3
.,TRBV30,.,TRBJ2-4,TGTGCCTGGAGTGGAGGTACGGGGCGAAACATTCAGTACTTC,CAWSGGTGRNIQYF
.,TRBV7-9,.,TRBJ2-7,TGTGCCAGCAGCCCCCGACAGGCCCCCTACGAGCAGTACTTC,CASSPRQAPYEQYF
.,TRBV7-3,TRBD2,TRBJ2-3,TGTGCCAGCAGCTTAATACCTACTAGCGGGGGCAGCACAGATACGCAGTATTTT,CASSLIPTSGGSTDTQYF
.,TRBV7-2,.,TRBJ2-3,TGTGCCAGCAGCCCCCGGGTTTCGGTTTTTGGTACAGATACGCAGTATTTT,CASSPRVSVFGTDTQYF
.,TRBV29-1,.,TRBJ2-5,TGCAGCGTTGAAAGGGACTTAGCAACCCAAGAGACCCAGTACTTC,CSVERDLATQETQYF
.,TRBV11-2,TRBD2,TRBJ2-7,TGTGCCAGCAGCTTAGTGGCTAGCGGGGATTTATACGAGCAGTACTTC,CASSLVASGDLYEQYF
once,TRBV5-8,TRBD1,TRBJ2-7,TGTGCCAGCTCCCGGGGGGGACAGGGGGCGCGTCTGTACGAGCAGTACTTC,CASSRGGQGARLYEQYF
once,TRBV5-1,.,TRBJ1-1,TGCGCCAGCAGCTACCACCCGACAGGGAACACTGAAGCTTTCTTT,CASSYHPTGNTEAFF
.,TRBV27,.,TRBJ1-2,TGTGCCAGCAGTTTTCATTGGGGAGATGGTGGCTACACCTTC,CASSFHWGDGGYTF
.,TRBV5-6,.,TRBJ2-7,TGTGCCAGCAGCTTGGAGACGGGTTCCTACGAGCAGTACTTC,CASSLETGSYEQYF
.,TRBV9,.,TRBJ2-7,TGTGCCAGCAGCGTGGAAATGGGCGAGCAGTACTTC,CASSVEMGEQYF
.,TRBV19,TRBD2,TRBJ2-1,TGTGCCAGTAGTGCGAAAATAGCGGGAGGAAATGAGCAGTTCTTC,CASSAKIAGGNEQFF
.,TRBV7-2,.,TRBJ2-1,TGTGCCAGCAGCTTAGATGGGAGCTCCTACAATGAGCAGTTCTTC,CASSLDGSSYNEQFF
.,TRBV19,.,TRBJ2-3,TGTGCCAGTAGTACCAGCGGGCCCAGCACAGATACGCAGTATTTT,CASSTSGPSTDTQYF
.,TRBV4-1,TRBD2,TRBJ2-1,TGCGCCAGCAGCCGGGAGGCTAGCGGGAGGGACGAGCAGTTCTTC,CASSREASGRDEQFF
.,TRBV5-1,TRBD1,TRBJ2-2,TGCGCCAGCAGGCGAACAGGGGGCGCAGGCACCGGGGAGCTGTTTTTT,CASRRTGGAGTGELFF
.,TRBV18,TRBD1,TRBJ2-7,TGTGCCAGCTCCCCAGGCTGGGACAGGGTCGAGCAGTACTTC,CASSPGWDRVEQYF
.,TRBV5-1,.,TRBJ1-1,TGCGCCAGCAGCTTGGGAGTTGAGCAGACCCTTGAAGCTTTCTTT,CASSLGVEQTLEAFF
.,TRBV7-2,TRBD1,TRBJ2-2,TGTGCCAGCAGCTTAGCGGGGACAGGGCCCGGGGAGCTGTTTTTT,CASSLAGTGPGELFF
.,TRBV27,.,TRBJ2-5,TGTGCCAGCAGTTTTGCATACGGAGGTGGTAAAGAGACCCAGTACTTC,CASSFAYGGGKETQYF
.,TRBV18,TRBD1,TRBJ2-7,TGTGCCAGCTCACCACGGGACAGGGTAGGGTCCTACGAGCAGTACTTC,CASSPRDRVGSYEQYF
.,TRBV6-5,.,TRBJ2-7,TGTGCCAGCAGTTACGGGGCGGGAACTGGTTACGAGCAGTACTTC,CASSYGAGTGYEQYF
once,TRBV9,.,TRBJ2-2,TGTGCCAGCAGCGTAGATTTGGGGAGCGGGGAGCTGTTTTTT,CASSVDLGSGELFF
.,TRBV7-9,TRBD1,TRBJ2-5,TGTGCCAGCACCCAGACAGGGGCTGGAGAGACCCAGTACTTC,CASTQTGAGETQYF
.,TRBV7-9,.,TRBJ2-7,TGTGCCAGCAGCTTCTCAGGTACGGCCAGCTCCTACGAGCAGTACTTC,CASSFSGTASSYEQYF
.,TRBV28,.,TRBJ1-5,TGTGCCAGCAGTTTGACAGTCACCAATCAGCCCCAGCATTTT,CASSLTVTNQPQHF
.,TRBV27,TRBD2,TRBJ2-1,TGTGCCAGCAGTTTACGTGGGCCTAGCGGGCTCTCCTACAATGAGCAGTTCTTC,CASSLRGPSGLSYNEQFF
.,TRBV7-8,.,TRBJ1-6,TGTGCCAGCAGCCCCGGCCAGGGGAATAATTCACCCCTCCACTTT,CASSPGQGNNSPLHF
.,TRBV2,TRBD1,TRBJ1-5,TGTGCCAGCAGTGCCCAGGGGGCGGAAAATCAGCCCCAGCATTTT,CASSAQGAENQPQHF
.,TRBV14,TRBD1,TRBJ1-4,TGTGCCAGCAGCCCCAGGGGGCATGAAAAACTGTTTTTT,CASSPRGHEKLFF
.,TRBV7-2,.,TRBJ2-7,TGTGCCAGCAGCTTAGTAGGGGTTATTTCCTACGAGCAGTACTTC,CASSLVGVISYEQYF
.,TRBV28,.,TRBJ1-2,TGTGCCAGCAGTTTCGGGGAGAACTATGGCTACACCTTC,CASSFGENYGYTF
.,TRBV6-5,.,TRBJ2-7,TGTGCCAGCAGTTACAGGCAGTCCTACGAGCAGTACTTC,CASSYRQSYEQYF
.,TRBV28,.,TRBJ2-7,TGTGCCAGCAGTTTATTCTCTGGAGTCGGTGAGCAGTACTTC,CASSLFSGVGEQYF
.,TRBV14,TRBD1,TRBJ1-6,TGTGCCAGCAGCCAATGGGGACAGGGTAATTCACCCCTCCACTTT,CASSQWGQGNSPLHF
.,TRBV2,.,TRBJ2-7,TGTGCCAGCAGTGACTCACTAACCTCCTACGAGCAGTACTTC,CASSDSLTSYEQYF
once,TRBV11-3,TRBD1,TRBJ2-7,TGTGCCAGCAGCTTCGACAGGGGGCGTGGGCAGTACTTC,CASSFDRGRGQYF
.,TRBV19,.,TRBJ2-7,TGTGCCAGTAGTATAGAGAGTGGGTTCTCCTACGAGCAGTACTTC,CASSIESGFSYEQYF
.,TRBV29-1,TRBD1,TRBJ1-1,TGCAGCGTGGACAGGGTACAGGCTTTCTTT,CSVDRVQAFF
.,TRBV6-6,TRBD1,TRBJ1-2,TGTGCCAGCACCGGGACAGGGAAAGGCTACACCTTC,CASTGTGKGYTF
.,TRBV5-1,.,TRBJ2-2,TGCGCCAGCAGCTTACAGATAAACACCGGGGAGCTGTTTTTT,CASSLQINTGELFF
.,TRBV7-9,.,TRBJ2-5,TGTGCCAGCAGCTTAGCAGGCTCACAAGAGACCCAGTACTTC,CASSLAGSQETQYF
once,TRBV27,TRBD1,TRBJ2-5,TGTGCCAGCTCGATCAGGGGGTTGGAAGAGACCCAGTACTTC,CASSIRGLEETQYF
.,TRBV5-6,TRBD2,TRBJ2-3,TGTGCCAGCAGCGTGCCCGGGACTAGCGGCACAGATACGCAGTATTTT,CASSVPGTSGTDTQYF
.,TRBV2,.,TRBJ2-7,TGTGCCAGCCGCAGGGAATACGAGCAGTACTTC,CASRREYEQYF
.,TRBV19,.,TRBJ1-6,TGTGCCAGTAGTATAGTTCCCTCCTCGTCACCCCTCCACTTT,CASSIVPSSSPLHF
.,TRBV4-1,TRBD1,TRBJ1-5,TGCGCCAGCAGCCTAGGACAGGGGTGGCAGCCCCAGCATTTT,CASSLGQGWQPQHF
.,TRBV6-6,.,TRBJ1-4,TGTGCCAGCAGCTCGGCGGGCTTACTTAATGAAAAACTGTTTTTT,CASSSAGLLNEKLFF
.,TRBV7-9,.,TRBJ1-4,TGTGCCAGCAGCTTAGCAGGGGGTAATGAAAAACTGTTTTTT,CASSLAGGNEKLFF
.,TRBV7-2,.,TRBJ2-7,TGTGCCAGCAGCTTACGGTGGGGATGGGACTACGAGCAGTACTTC,CASSLRWGWDYEQYF
.,TRBV7-3,TRBD2,TRBJ2-1,TGTGCCAGCAGCTTATACGGACTAGCGAGTTACTCCTACAATGAGCAGTTCTTC,CASSLYGLASYSYNEQFF
.,TRBV6-1,.,TRBJ2-3,TGTGCCAGCAGTGGGGGGCAGGGCACAGATACGCAGTATTTT,CASSGGQGTDTQYF
.,TRBV19,.,TRBJ2-2,TGTGCCAGTCATCCCCGTGGCACCGGGGAGCTGTTTTTT,CASHPRGTGELFF
.,TRBV6-5,.,TRBJ1-3,TGTGCCAGCAGCTACAGGGATGGAAACACCATATATTTT,CASSYRDGNTIYF
.,TRBV7-6,.,TRBJ2-2,TGTGCCAGCAGCTTAGGGGCCTCGGGCACCGGGGAGCTGTTTTTT,CASSLGASGTGELFF